These T cell receptor beta chains were read from a single sample in a study. TCRdb re-analysed the 5' RACE reads in MiXCR, keeping a single row per CDR3 protein. This sample carries 52,000 or so distinct CDR3 sequences, under 25% of them seen once, and the ten largest clones take 3.2%. The sample was tumor-infiltrating Tregs sorted from the breast tumor. These receptors originate from a female donor with breast cancer. CDR3s leave out the opening cysteine and the closing phenylalanine or tryptophan. Clone size is shown for a subset of rows, as once, few, many or a class of expanded clone.

j_call: TRBJ2-2
clone_size: few
v_call: TRBV7-8
cdr3_aa: ASSLWERGTGELF

j_call: TRBJ2-3
clone_size: NA
v_call: TRBV4-1
cdr3_aa: ASRDAGLAGDTQY

j_call: TRBJ1-2
clone_size: many
v_call: TRBV5-1
cdr3_aa: ASRDIGRGYGYT

j_call: TRBJ2-1
clone_size: few
v_call: TRBV20-1
cdr3_aa: SAKVGSGTYNEQF

j_call: TRBJ2-2
clone_size: NA
v_call: TRBV4-1
cdr3_aa: ASSQPGLHPGELF

j_call: TRBJ2-5
clone_size: many
v_call: TRBV6-5
cdr3_aa: ASSASRLGTQY

j_call: TRBJ1-2
clone_size: NA
v_call: TRBV7-8
cdr3_aa: ASSPREMSGYT

j_call: TRBJ2-2
clone_size: NA
v_call: TRBV4-3
cdr3_aa: TSSPQGTGELF

j_call: TRBJ1-3
clone_size: NA
v_call: TRBV7-2
cdr3_aa: ASSLFGHQY

j_call: TRBJ2-7
clone_size: many
v_call: TRBV5-1
cdr3_aa: ASSLADNSYEQY

j_call: TRBJ2-5
clone_size: many
v_call: TRBV10-3
cdr3_aa: AISERPSGETQY

j_call: TRBJ1-3
clone_size: NA
v_call: TRBV4-2
cdr3_aa: ASSQVRRPSGNTIY

j_call: TRBJ2-7
clone_size: few
v_call: TRBV2
cdr3_aa: ASSEAGGILSYEQY

j_call: TRBJ2-1
clone_size: few
v_call: TRBV2
cdr3_aa: ASSGQLGTYNEQF

j_call: TRBJ1-3
clone_size: NA
v_call: TRBV28
cdr3_aa: TSSPEGGGENTIY

j_call: TRBJ2-1
clone_size: many
v_call: TRBV4-1
cdr3_aa: ASSQLAGGPINEQF

j_call: TRBJ2-3
clone_size: NA
v_call: TRBV9
cdr3_aa: ASSRGTGASTDTQY

j_call: TRBJ2-1
clone_size: many
v_call: TRBV6-2/TRBV6-3
cdr3_aa: ASSYNEQF

j_call: TRBJ1-6
clone_size: few
v_call: TRBV7-9
cdr3_aa: ASSSGRGGSYNSPLH

j_call: TRBJ2-1
clone_size: NA
v_call: TRBV5-1
cdr3_aa: ASSAVGGSYNEQF

j_call: TRBJ2-7
clone_size: many
v_call: TRBV4-1
cdr3_aa: ASSQTIFNEQY

j_call: TRBJ1-5
clone_size: NA
v_call: TRBV6-6
cdr3_aa: ASSRQVYSNQPQH

j_call: TRBJ2-2
clone_size: NA
v_call: TRBV5-1
cdr3_aa: ASSPPPASTGELF

j_call: TRBJ2-3
clone_size: few
v_call: TRBV7-2
cdr3_aa: ASSPRGFSSTDTQY

j_call: TRBJ1-5
clone_size: NA
v_call: TRBV21-1
cdr3_aa: ASSKNGQDNQPQH

j_call: TRBJ2-1
clone_size: many
v_call: TRBV5-1
cdr3_aa: ASSPARPGLAHFTYNEQF

j_call: TRBJ1-5
clone_size: once
v_call: TRBV6-1
cdr3_aa: ASREAGDNQPQH

j_call: TRBJ2-3
clone_size: NA
v_call: TRBV12-3/TRBV12-4
cdr3_aa: VSSFSGSTDTQY

j_call: TRBJ2-7
clone_size: once
v_call: TRBV7-9
cdr3_aa: ASGYGTGGMYEQY

j_call: TRBJ2-1
clone_size: NA
v_call: TRBV29-1
cdr3_aa: SVSDRGSYNEQF

j_call: TRBJ2-2
clone_size: few
v_call: TRBV7-7
cdr3_aa: ASSSSPGGSSGELF

j_call: TRBJ1-1
clone_size: many
v_call: TRBV6-5
cdr3_aa: ASSKKGGGTF

j_call: TRBJ1-1
clone_size: NA
v_call: TRBV7-2
cdr3_aa: ASSWRQGAEAF

j_call: TRBJ1-4
clone_size: NA
v_call: TRBV7-2
cdr3_aa: ASSLVAQGGGERLF

j_call: TRBJ1-5
clone_size: few
v_call: TRBV5-1
cdr3_aa: ASSLGTGGVQPQH

j_call: TRBJ1-5
clone_size: NA
v_call: TRBV28
cdr3_aa: ASRIGAGSNQPQH

j_call: TRBJ2-7
clone_size: few
v_call: TRBV5-1
cdr3_aa: ASRRAGGGYEQY

j_call: TRBJ2-3
clone_size: few
v_call: TRBV7-9
cdr3_aa: ASSTDTQY

j_call: TRBJ1-1
clone_size: few
v_call: TRBV6-5
cdr3_aa: ASSYGSVNTEAF

j_call: TRBJ1-2
clone_size: few
v_call: TRBV2
cdr3_aa: ASTSQGIKNGYT

j_call: TRBJ2-7
clone_size: few
v_call: TRBV20-1
cdr3_aa: SASLGRGLSYEQY